This T cell receptor (beta chain) was sequenced for a study of T-cell memory formation after mild COVID-19 (dated by TCRdb to the early 2020s). Describing the broader study: TCR sequence clusters from the two donors were found to be largely donor specific. In a couple of donors, T-cell clones that expanded and contracted after mild COVID-19 were tracked by sequencing TCRalpha and TCRbeta repertoires over time. Two young, previously healthy adult volunteers, one female and one male, were included in the cohort.

Concerning this clonotype: Its cognate antigen has yet to be identified. Qualities for individual bases were not recorded, and no much larger clone is one base off.

The CDR3 sequence holds 11 residues, the cysteine and phenylalanine included. Only CDR3 DNA is held: 33 bases, read in frame from base 1. V loses 6 bases of germline sequence and J loses 14 bases, and the interval between the two ends is 17 bases. Reading the germline V gene (reference sequence) gives CDR1 DFQATT and CDR2 SNEGSKA. General conclusions and limits of the study: Contracting CD4+ clones were found mainly in CM and EM memory subsets, while CD8+ clones were enriched in EMRA. Some responding clones were found in pre-infection memory, which suggests that pre-existing cross-reactive memory T cells took part in the SARS-CoV-2 response. Clones contracting from day 15 to 85 had balanced CD4/CD8 phenotypes, while a second wave expanding from day 15 to 37 was biased towards CD4+. Only two mild cases were covered in the study, and larger cohorts including severe cases with pre-infection samples were considered necessary. Whether the second-wave clones peaking on day 37 were SARS-CoV-2 specific was not confirmed.

Ficoll-Paque density gradient centrifugation was the method used to isolate PBMCs. Sequencer: Illumina NovaSeq 6000. TCRalpha and TCRbeta cDNA libraries were built by 5'RACE with constant-segment primers, adding sample barcodes and unique molecular identifiers. Trizol reagent was used to extract RNA from every sample. Amplification of the libraries took two PCR steps, and the second step added a second sample barcode plus Illumina TruSeq adapters. Sequencing of libraries was performed on an Illumina NovaSeq with 2 x 150 bp paired-end reads. The original pipeline was this. Demultiplexing of reads and collapsing into UMI-guided consensus sequences were performed with migec v1.2.7. Using mixcr v2.1.11, UMI consensuses were aligned to TRA and TRB V and J templates and then assembled into clonotypes. Expanded or contracted clonotypes were those called significant by both edgeR and NoisET, with noise models trained on biological replicates. For edgeR calls, a false discovery rate-adjusted p below 0.01 and a log2 fold-change threshold of 1 were applied. As an exploratory analysis of dynamics, max-normalized trajectories of the 1000 most abundant clonotypes were examined by PCA with hierarchical clustering. The CD4 or CD8 phenotype of responding clones was assigned using the separately sequenced CD4+ and CD8+ repertoires. TCRdb took the public reads, trimmed them with fastp at Q25, ran MiXCR for clone calling and kept in-frame beta chains. Entries that share a CDR3 protein sequence are merged under the most common genes and DNA. For this entry, the V and J calls and clone size follow TCRdb and not the study's own pipeline. The sample records 400,000 to 500,000 distinct CDR3 sequences, 20% of which are singletons. Of the sample, about 8.8% is held by the ten largest clones.

The receptor's source is an adult woman who had mild COVID-19 (a few samples of this study predate the infection). The sample titles of this study are shuffled in the database, so cell type and time point are left out; the donor was told from shared clones. The chain links TRBV20-1 with TRBJ2-1, and the D gene may be TRBD2, 5 bases matching. The sequencing input was PBMCs or a T cell subset sorted from them (not recorded which). The CDR3 protein: CSAKDWPREFF. The DNA sequence reads TGCAGTGCCAAGGACTGGCCCCGGGAGTTCTTC.